The 10 T cell receptor beta chains below all came from one sample that was sequenced in a study of vaccination effects on CD4 cells after COVID-19. The table came from immunoSEQ multiplex PCR; TCRdb's copy has only in-frame clones and leaves some out. The data contain 9,500 to 13,000 clones, roughly 70% of them singletons. Using viral peptide pools, the ViraFEST assay grew out antigen-specific CD4+ T cells prior to sequencing. Scientists isolated CD4+ T cells after a roughly nine-day culture period ended. What these receptors recognize is not known. The sequences come from CD4+ T cells from PBMCs cultured with HCoV-229E spike peptides, collected before COVID-19 vaccination. The source of these receptors is a human donor who received a COVID-19 vaccine.

This rearrangement joins TRBV9 to TRBJ1-2; 7 bases map to TRBD1. The J segment lost 3 bases and the V segment lost 4 bases, leaving 15 bases of the junction unmatched. This CDR3 region has 17 residues. CDR1 is SGDLS, CDR2 YYNGEE, per germline. The CDR3 region has the DNA TGTGCCAGCAGCCTACAGGGGCCTGGGAATGTTGACTATGGCTACACCTTC. It codes for CASSLQGPGNVDYGYTF. The full variable domain, in which reference TRBV9 and TRBJ1-2 provide the parts outside the CDR3, is DSGVTQTPKHLITATGQRVTLRCSPRSGDLSVYWYQQSLDQGLQFLIQYYNGEERAKGNILERFSAQQFPDLHSELNLSSLELGDSALYFCASSLQGPGNVDYGYTFGSGTRLTVV.

This chain connects TRBV3-1 (or the pseudogene TRBV3-2) to TRBJ1-6; D is unclear. V lost 5 bases to trimming and J lost 4 bases, with 9 bases between them. CDR3 size: 14 residues. The germline V gene has CDR1 LGHDT and CDR2 YNNKEL (reference sequence). In nucleotides, the CDR3 is TGTGCCAGCAGCTCGACACTATATAATTCACCCCTCCACTTT. It translates to CASSSTLYNSPLHF.

V and J are TRBV2 and TRBJ1-5; the D gene is possibly TRBD1 (5 bases). The V gene lost 5 bases and the J gene lost 5 bases, with 10 bases spanning the gap. CDR1 and CDR2 (germline): SNHLY, FYNNEI. There are 13 residues in the CDR3. CDR3 protein: CASSRDGYQPQHF. In DNA form, the CDR3 reads TGTGCCAGCAGTAGGGACGGTTATCAGCCCCAGCATTTT.

The chain uses TRBV13 and TRBJ2-3; possible D gene TRBD1, 6 bases. Germline V gene sequence: CDR1 PRHDT, CDR2 FYEKMQ (reference sequence). CDR3 length: 13 residues. V was clipped by 2 bases and J by 6 bases, with 9 bases between them. CDR3 region: CASSLQGLDTQYF. Here the CDR3 DNA reads TGTGCCAGCAGCTTACAGGGGTTGGATACGCAGTATTTT.

The chain combines TRBV20-1 with TRBJ2-2, with 12 bases identical to TRBD2. This CDR3 has 17 residues. The germline V gene has CDR1 DFQATT and CDR2 SNEGSKA (reference sequence). The V and J ends lost 3 bases and 8 bases, in that order; junction bases with no gene match: 13. The CDR3 DNA reads TGCAGTGCTAGTGCAACCGGGACTAGCGGGCTGAGGGGGGAGCTGTTTTTT. It translates to CSASATGTSGLRGELFF.

The J gene is TRBJ2-5, the V gene TRBV3-1 (or the pseudogene TRBV3-2); perhaps TRBD1 as D (6 bases). The CDR3 is 14 residues long. V dropped 0 bases and J dropped 5 bases, with 10 bases sitting between them. Germline CDR1 LGHDT, CDR2 YNNKEL (reference sequence). The CDR3, as DNA: TGTGCCAGCAGCCAAGACAGGGGTCAGGAGACCCAGTACTTC. It yields the protein CASSQDRGQETQYF.

The J gene is TRBJ2-1, the V gene TRBV5-1; TRBD1 might be the D (5 bases). The germline V and J ends were trimmed by 3 bases and 3 bases, with 10 bases remaining between them. Per germline, CDR1 SGHRS and CDR2 YFSETQ. The CDR3 has 14 residues. CDR3 region: CASSSRQSYNEQFF. Here the CDR3 DNA reads TGCGCCAGCAGCTCTAGACAGAGCTACAATGAGCAGTTCTTC. Together with reference TRBV5-1 and TRBJ2-1, the CDR3 gives the full variable domain: KAGVTQTPRYLIKTRGQQVTLSCSPISGHRSVSWYQQTPGQGLQFLFEYFSETQRNKGNFPGRFSGRQFSNSRSEMNVSTLELGDSALYLCASSSRQSYNEQFFGPGTRLTVL.

The CDR3: CASSPDREGGYTF. The CDR3, as DNA: TGTGCCAGCAGCCCCGACAGGGAAGGTGGCTACACCTTC. The rearrangement links TRBV7-3 to TRBJ1-2; 7 nucleotides agree with TRBD1. The germline V gene has CDR1 SGHTA and CDR2 FQGTGA. V gave up 5 bases and J gave up 7 bases; unmatched junction bases: 7. This CDR3 is built from 13 residues.

The rearrangement uses TRBV6-5 and TRBJ2-7; D ambiguous. The V end was cut by 9 bases, the J end by 4 bases, with 10 bases between. The CDR3 runs 11 residues. Germline-derived CDR1 and CDR2 are MNHEY and SVGAGI. The CDR3 is CARGGGYEQYF. CDR3 nucleotide sequence: TGTGCCAGAGGTGGTGGTTACGAGCAGTACTTC.

DNA of the CDR3: TGTGCCACCAGACCCACCGGGACCAACACCGGGGAGCTGTTTTTT. As protein: CATRPTGTNTGELFF. J is TRBJ2-2 and V is TRBV15; possibly TRBD1 or TRBD2 for D (5 bases each). Trimming shortened V by 6 bases and J by 2 bases, and 13 bases separated the two germline ends. The length of the CDR3 is 15 residues. The germline gives CDR1 LNHNV, CDR2 YYDKDF (reference sequence).